A single sample is the source of the 24 T cell receptor beta chains below, sequenced in a study of T cell clones after liver transplantation. TCRdb keeps only in-frame clones here, not all; method: immunoSEQ multiplex PCR. The profile shows about 51,000 clones, approximately 87% of them singletons. The specimen comprised CD8+ T cells from blood, sampled 12 months after liver transplant. The receptors derive from a human patient who received a liver transplant. The T cells may partly be graft donor cells.

This sequence joins TRBV11-2 and TRBJ2-7, with 11 bases matching TRBD2. The ends lost 1 base at V and 3 bases at J; junction bases unmatched: 2. This CDR3 region has 15 residues. The germline gives CDR1 SGHAT, CDR2 FQNNGV. The CDR3 DNA follows: TGTGCCAGCAGCTTAGGAACTAGCGGGAGCTACGAGCAGTACTTC. Protein sequence: CASSLGTSGSYEQYF.

The chain has TRBV6-5 and TRBJ2-1; 8 nucleotides match TRBD1. Per germline, CDR1 MNHEY and CDR2 SVGAGI. V gave up 0 bases and J gave up 6 bases; unmatched junction bases: 7. The length of the CDR3 is 16 residues. CDR3 region: CASSYSSGQVINEQFF. As DNA, the CDR3 is TGTGCCAGCAGTTACTCGTCGGGACAGGTCATCAATGAGCAGTTCTTC.

This chain links TRBV11-2 with TRBJ2-1, with no clear D. Trimming took 0 bases from V and 0 from J, leaving 6 bases between them. The CDR3 runs 15 residues. CDR1 SGHAT and CDR2 FQNNGV come from the germline V gene. As DNA, the CDR3 is TGTGCCAGCAGCTTAGAACCGAGCTCCTACAATGAGCAGTTCTTC. Its protein product is CASSLEPSSYNEQFF.

The chain carries TRBV27 and TRBJ2-1; 10 nucleotides align to TRBD2. Germline CDR1 reads MNHEY; CDR2 reads SMNVEV (reference sequence). The CDR3 has 18 residues. After removal of 4 bases from V and 0 bases from J, the junction contained 9 bases not matched to a gene. CDR3 DNA sequence: TGTGCCAGCAGTTCACCCGGGACTAGCGCCAGCTCCTACAATGAGCAGTTCTTC. It specifies CASSSPGTSASSYNEQFF.

The gene calls are TRBV4-1 and TRBJ1-5; possibly TRBD1 for D (6 bases). Germline CDR1 is MGHRA and CDR2 is YSYEKL. The V end lost 5 bases, the J end lost 0 bases, and 11 bases lay between the germline ends. The CDR3 consists of 15 residues. Here the CDR3 reads CASSTRTDSNQPQHF. As DNA, the CDR3 is TGCGCCAGCAGCACCCGGACAGATAGCAATCAGCCCCAGCATTTT.

The gene calls are TRBV19 and TRBJ2-7, with D perhaps matching TRBD1 (6 bases). Trimming stripped 5 bases from V and 2 bases from J, with 13 bases between. Germline V lookup: CDR1 LNHDA, CDR2 SQIVND (reference sequence). This CDR3 region has 14 residues. The CDR3 DNA reads TGTGCCAGTAGTTATGACAGGCAGACCTACGAGCAGTACTTC. Residues: CASSYDRQTYEQYF.

The V call is TRBV19, the J call TRBJ2-7; 13 bases fit TRBD2. The ends lost 5 bases at V and 3 bases at J; junction bases unmatched: 4. There are 15 residues in the CDR3. Germline CDR1 is LNHDA and CDR2 is SQIVND (reference sequence). CDR3 sequence reads: CASSSGTSGIYEQYF. The CDR3 nucleotides read TGTGCCAGTAGTTCCGGGACTAGCGGGATCTACGAGCAGTACTTC.

The chain employs TRBV25-1 and TRBJ1-1, with D maybe TRBD1 (5 bases). The germline V gene has CDR1 MGHDK and CDR2 SYGVNS. The CDR3 length is 13 residues. Trimming left V 10 bases short and J 3 bases short, with 15 bases between. CDR3 sequence: CATQDQGHTEAFF. CDR3 nucleotide sequence: TGTGCCACCCAGGACCAGGGCCACACTGAAGCTTTCTTT.

The chain combines TRBV5-4 with TRBJ2-5; D might be TRBD1 or TRBD2, each matching 6 bases. V gave up 3 bases and J gave up 4 bases, with 7 bases separating them. Germline CDR1 and CDR2: SGHNT and YYREEE (reference sequence). The CDR3 covers 12 residues. Here the CDR3 reads CASSSGAETQYF. In nucleotides, the CDR3 is TGTGCCAGCAGCTCGGGGGCAGAGACCCAGTACTTC.

For the CDR3, the DNA is TGTGCCAGTACCTGGGGGGGTTTCACAGATACGCAGTATTTT. It yields the protein CASTWGGFTDTQYF. V is TRBV19 and J is TRBJ2-3, with TRBD2 matching 7 bases. Germline loops: CDR1 LNHDA, CDR2 SQIVND (reference sequence). The V segment lost 7 bases and the J segment 2 bases; nucleotides outside the gene matches: 6. The CDR3 spans 14 residues. Drawing the rest from reference TRBV19 and TRBJ2-3, the complete variable domain is DGGITQSPKYLFRKEGQNVTLSCEQNLNHDAMYWYRQDPGQGLRLIYYSQIVNDFQKGDIAEGYSVSREKKESFPLTVTSAQKNPTAFYLCASTWGGFTDTQYFGPGTRLTVL.

The sample holds one count of this clone. CDR3 in DNA: TGTGCCAGCCTCAGACAGGGATCTTACAATGAGCAGTTCTTC. This encodes CASLRQGSYNEQFF. This chain connects TRBV28 to TRBJ2-1; the match to TRBD1 covers 7 bases. The V gene end was trimmed by 8 bases and the J gene end by 4 bases; junction bases not matched to a gene: 8. Per germline, CDR1 MDHEN and CDR2 SYDVKM. CDR3 size: 14 residues.

By share, this clone counts as medium-sized (0.01 to 0.1%). The chain links TRBV5-1 to TRBJ2-7, with D perhaps TRBD2 (5 bases). In germline, CDR1 is SGHRS, CDR2 YFSETQ. The germline V and J ends were trimmed by 0 bases and 3 bases, with 13 bases remaining between them. The CDR3 loop spans 15 amino acids. The CDR3 protein is CASSLGGAESYEQYF. The DNA of the CDR3 is TGCGCCAGCAGCTTGGGGGGAGCCGAAAGCTACGAGCAGTACTTC.

The chain is built from TRBV2 and TRBJ2-2; 10 bases agree with TRBD2. CDR1 and CDR2 (germline): SNHLY, FYNNEI. Trimming at V came to 5 bases and at J to 3 bases, leaving 9 bases not matched to a gene. The CDR3 spans 17 residues. The chain's CDR3 is CASSPGLAAGDTGELFF. DNA of the CDR3: TGTGCCAGCAGTCCAGGACTAGCGGCCGGGGACACCGGGGAGCTGTTTTTT.

Notes on this clone: Other DNA sequences of this sample code for an identical CDR3. The V call is TRBV9, the J call TRBJ1-3; D is perhaps TRBD1 (5 bases). V lost 0 bases and J 2 bases, leaving 6 bases between the germline ends. The CDR3 is 14 amino acids. Germline V CDR1 and CDR2: SGDLS, YYNGEE. The chain's CDR3 is CASSVGGAGNTIYF. The CDR3 DNA reads as TGTGCCAGCAGCGTAGGAGGGGCTGGAAACACCATATATTTT.

The chain links TRBV4-1 to TRBJ2-7; D uncertain. The CDR3 length is 15 residues. From germline, CDR1 is MGHRA and CDR2 YSYEKL. Trimming cost V 3 bases and J 1 base, with 13 bases left between them. CDR3 nucleotide sequence: TGCGCCAGCAGCCAGCTAATCACGGGTTCCTACGAGCAGTACTTC. Translated: CASSQLITGSYEQYF.

The J gene is TRBJ2-3, the V gene TRBV5-6; TRBD1 aligns across 8 bases. V was pared by 4 bases and J by 4 bases, with 5 bases of the junction left unmatched. Germline V gives CDR1 SGHDT, CDR2 YYEEEE. There are 14 residues in the CDR3. The CDR3, as DNA: TGTGCCAGCAGCCACCGGGACAGGCCAGATACGCAGTATTTT. It translates to CASSHRDRPDTQYF.

This clone was detected only once. V usage is TRBV4-1 and J usage is TRBJ2-7, with D hard to call. Trimming shortened V by 1 base and J by 2 bases, and 9 bases separated the two germline ends. Germline V gene lookup returns CDR1 MGHRA and CDR2 YSYEKL. The CDR3 covers 14 residues. CDR3 DNA: TGCGCCAGCAGCCAAGTTGAAACTACCTACGAGCAGTACTTC. It encodes CASSQVETTYEQYF.

The chain carries TRBV5-1 and TRBJ2-1, with D tentatively TRBD2 (6 bases). The CDR3 extends over 14 amino acids. Trimming stripped 0 bases from V and 8 bases from J, with 12 bases between. The germline gives CDR1 SGHRS, CDR2 YFSETQ. The CDR3 reads CASSLERAPDEQFF. In DNA, the CDR3 is TGCGCCAGCAGCTTGGAGCGGGCCCCCGATGAGCAGTTCTTC.

The chain employs TRBV6-1 and TRBJ2-7; D is unresolved. The germline CDR1 and CDR2 sequences are MNHNS and SASEGT. CDR3 size: 14 residues. V lost 2 bases to trimming and J lost 2 bases, with 10 bases between them. CDR3 nucleotides: TGTGCCAGCAGTGAATGGGGTTTGGCCTACGAGCAGTACTTC. It yields the protein CASSEWGLAYEQYF.

In its sample, this clone was seen a few times. The genes are TRBV2 and TRBJ1-2; no clear D gene. This CDR3 is 13 amino acids long. With 6 bases removed from V and 8 bases from J, the gap between germline ends came to 16 bases. Germline-derived CDR1 and CDR2 are SNHLY and FYNNEI. The CDR3 region has the DNA TGTGCCAGCAGAGTTACTGACGTCCTAGGCTACACCTTC. Protein sequence: CASRVTDVLGYTF.

The chain has TRBV11-2 and TRBJ1-1; a possible D gene is TRBD1 (6 bases). This CDR3 is 14 amino acids long. V shed 4 bases and J shed 4 bases, with 13 bases lying between them. Germline V lookup: CDR1 SGHAT, CDR2 FQNNGV. The CDR3 protein is CASSSTGWSTEAFF. The CDR3 region has the DNA TGTGCCAGCAGCTCGACAGGATGGAGCACTGAAGCTTTCTTT.

The V and J genes are TRBV4-2 and TRBJ1-1; tentative D call: TRBD1 (6 bases). V lost 1 base, J lost 4 bases, and 13 bases lay in between. The length of the CDR3 is 15 residues. CDR1 is LGHNA and CDR2 is YNFKEQ in the germline V gene. Here the CDR3 DNA reads TGTGCCAGCAGCCAAGCGTTGTCAGGGGCCACTGAAGCTTTCTTT. It specifies CASSQALSGATEAFF.

The rearrangement uses TRBV27 and TRBJ2-7, with no clear D. V was trimmed by 5 bases and J by 4 bases, leaving 9 bases between them. CDR3 length: 12 amino acids. From germline, CDR1 is MNHEY and CDR2 SMNVEV (reference sequence). CDR3 bases: TGTGCCAGCAGTCATGACGGATACGAGCAGTACTTC. Its protein is CASSHDGYEQYF.

This rearrangement joins TRBV4-1 to TRBJ1-4; the D is unclear. The CDR3 is 19 amino acids. V was pared by 0 bases and J by 3 bases, with 20 bases between. Germline CDR1 MGHRA, CDR2 YSYEKL. DNA of the CDR3: TGCGCCAGCAGCCAAGATTTGAACAGATGGTCTAACGCTAATGAAAAACTGTTTTTT. Translating gives CASSQDLNRWSNANEKLFF.